This entry lists 25 T cell receptor beta chains sequenced from one sample in a study of cytomegalovirus exposure and HLA in healthy donors. Clones were sequenced by immunoSEQ multiplex PCR, and TCRdb holds only the in-frame ones, with some missing. Of about 280,000 clones listed, roughly 90% were seen once; the top ten hold roughly 0.93%. The material sequenced was PBMCs. Source of these receptors: a woman between 18 and 30 years old in good health and CMV-seronegative.

This rearrangement joins TRBV7-3 to TRBJ2-3; TRBD1 is a possible D gene (5 bases). CDR1 and CDR2 from the germline V gene are SGHTA and FQGTGA. The V end lost 2 bases, the J end lost 7 bases, and 16 bases lay between the germline ends. The CDR3 runs 15 residues. This chain's CDR3 is CASSLGAATSNTQYF. Here the CDR3 DNA reads TGTGCCAGCAGCTTAGGGGCCGCTACCTCTAATACGCAGTATTTT. Using reference TRBV7-3 and TRBJ2-3 for the parts outside the CDR3, the full variable domain is GAGVSQTPSNKVTEKGKYVELRCDPISGHTALYWYRQSLGQGPEFLIYFQGTGAADDSGLPNDRFFAVRPEGSVSTLKIQRTERGDSAVYLCASSLGAATSNTQYFGPGTRLTVL.

The chain recombines TRBV25-1 with TRBJ1-1, with D unresolved. Germline V lookup: CDR1 MGHDK, CDR2 SYGVNS. This CDR3 region has 13 residues. Trimming removed 5 bases at V and 1 base at J, with 8 bases between. For the CDR3, the DNA is TGTGCCAGCAGTAGCGTCGGGAACACTGAAGCTTTCTTT. As protein: CASSSVGNTEAFF.

The J gene is TRBJ2-5, the V gene TRBV7-6, with D possibly being TRBD2 (6 bases). The CDR3 contains 17 residues. Trimming stripped 5 bases from V and 4 bases from J, with 23 bases between. The germline CDR1 and CDR2 sequences are SGHVS and FNYEAQ. DNA for the CDR3: TGTGCCAGCAGCCCAAGAAGGGCGGGAACGAAAGTAGAGACCCAGTACTTC. Its protein is CASSPRRAGTKVETQYF.

The V gene is TRBV15, the J gene TRBJ2-7; the match to TRBD1 covers 7 bases. CDR3 size: 15 residues. The V gene end was trimmed by 2 bases and the J gene end by 1 base; junction bases not matched to a gene: 5. Per germline, CDR1 LNHNV and CDR2 YYDKDF (reference sequence). CDR3 nucleotide sequence: TGTGCCACCAGCAGACGGGACAGACCTTCCTACGAGCAGTACTTC. Translated: CATSRRDRPSYEQYF.

The chain links TRBV2 to TRBJ2-1; tentative D call: TRBD2 (7 bases). Trimming stripped 6 bases from V and 0 bases from J, with 27 bases between. The CDR3 covers 20 residues. CDR1 and CDR2 from the germline V gene are SNHLY and FYNNEI. The CDR3: CASSDGWRGRGTTSYNEQFF. The CDR3 nucleotides read TGTGCCAGCAGCGATGGATGGCGGGGGCGAGGCACAACCTCCTACAATGAGCAGTTCTTC.

The V call is TRBV27, the J call TRBJ2-7, with D perhaps TRBD2 (5 bases). With 5 bases removed from V and 6 bases from J, the gap between germline ends came to 17 bases. CDR3 length: 14 amino acids. Per the germline V gene, CDR1 is MNHEY and CDR2 is SMNVEV (reference sequence). The CDR3 spells CASSITPTSFEQYF. CDR3 DNA sequence: TGTGCCAGCAGTATTACCCCCACTAGTTTCGAGCAGTACTTC.

The rearrangement links TRBV7-3 to TRBJ2-5; TRBD2 matches at 8 bases. From germline, CDR1 is SGHTA and CDR2 FQGTGA. The J segment lost 5 bases and the V segment lost 5 bases, leaving 7 bases of the junction unmatched. The CDR3 has 14 amino acids. The CDR3 loop reads CASSPSGSRETQYF. The CDR3 DNA follows: TGTGCCAGCAGCCCCAGCGGGAGTAGGGAGACCCAGTACTTC.

The genes are TRBV27 and TRBJ2-1; the match to TRBD2 covers 12 bases. This CDR3 region has 15 residues. Germline CDR1 and CDR2: MNHEY and SMNVEV (reference sequence). V lost 7 bases, J lost 8 bases, and 9 bases stayed unmatched. For the CDR3, the DNA is TGTGCCAGCACCTTGACTAGCGGGAGTGTTCATGAGCAGTTCTTC. The encoded protein is CASTLTSGSVHEQFF.

The V gene is TRBV9, the J gene TRBJ2-2; D gene unclear. Trimming took 3 bases from V and 0 from J, leaving 3 bases between them. The length of the CDR3 is 13 residues. Germline-derived CDR1 and CDR2 are SGDLS and YYNGEE. The CDR3: CASSGANTGELFF. The DNA of the CDR3 is TGTGCCAGCAGCGGAGCGAACACCGGGGAGCTGTTTTTT.

V gene TRBV11-2 combines with J gene TRBJ1-1; D is undetermined. The CDR3 is made up of 15 amino acids. Trimming took off 5 bases at V and 1 base at J, with 14 bases between the two ends. Germline V gives CDR1 SGHAT, CDR2 FQNNGV. The CDR3 nucleotides are TGTGCCAGCAGCCCCCGGGGAGGGAGGAACACTGAAGCTTTCTTT. Its translation: CASSPRGGRNTEAFF.

This clone was counted a few times. The chain uses TRBV11-1 and TRBJ2-2; tentatively, D is TRBD2 (6 bases). Germline V gives CDR1 SGHAT, CDR2 FQDESV (reference sequence). The CDR3 has 16 residues. V lost 3 bases and J 6 bases, leaving 17 bases between the germline ends. The CDR3 spells CASSLRRVLGSGELFF. CDR3 in DNA: TGTGCCAGCAGCTTGAGGAGGGTTCTGGGTTCCGGGGAGCTGTTTTTT.

V is TRBV2 and J is TRBJ1-2, with 11 bases lining up with TRBD1. The CDR3 has 16 residues. The V segment lost 0 bases and the J segment 7 bases; nucleotides outside the gene matches: 7. From germline, CDR1 is SNHLY and CDR2 FYNNEI. CDR3 coding DNA: TGTGCCAGCAGTGAAGCGGCCGGGACAGGGGGGGGTGGCTACACCTTC. This translates into CASSEAAGTGGGGYTF.

The genes are TRBV27 and TRBJ2-1, with 7 positions matching TRBD2. Trimming removed 3 bases from V and 13 bases from J; junction bases left unmatched: 12. In germline, CDR1 is MNHEY, CDR2 SMNVEV (reference sequence). The CDR3 is 14 amino acids. DNA for the CDR3: TGTGCCAGCAGTTTTGTACGAGGGAGGGAAGGTCAGTTCTTC. Protein: CASSFVRGREGQFF.

V is TRBV7-8 and J is TRBJ2-7, with D maybe TRBD1 (5 bases). V was clipped by 5 bases and J by 10 bases, with 12 bases between them. The CDR3 is 11 amino acids. Looked up from germline, CDR1 is SGHVS and CDR2 is FQNEAQ. CDR3 DNA: TGTGCCAGCAGCCCCTCAGGGTATCAGTACTTC. It translates to CASSPSGYQYF. The full variable domain, completed using reference TRBV7-8 and TRBJ2-7, is GAGVSQSPRYKVAKRGQDVALRCDPISGHVSLFWYQQALGQGPEFLTYFQNEAQLDKSGLPSDRFFAERPEGSVSTLKIQRTQQEDSAVYLCASSPSGYQYFGPGTRLTVT.

J is TRBJ2-3 and V is TRBV4-1; no definite D call. The germline V gene encodes CDR1 MGHRA and CDR2 YSYEKL. The length of the CDR3 is 15 residues. The ends were cut back, 3 bases at V and 2 bases at J, with 12 bases in the middle. In DNA, the CDR3 is TGCGCCAGCAGCCAGGCATCGAGGTCCACAGATACGCAGTATTTT. This translates into CASSQASRSTDTQYF.

The gene calls are TRBV5-6 and TRBJ1-2; D perhaps matches TRBD1 (6 bases). This CDR3 spans 14 amino acids. Germline V gene data show CDR1 as SGHDT and CDR2 as YYEEEE. Trimming took 1 base from V and 4 from J, leaving 11 bases between them. CDR3 amino acids: CASSLQGPGYGYTF. The CDR3 DNA sequence: TGTGCCAGCAGCTTGCAGGGGCCCGGCTATGGCTACACCTTC. Looking up the rest from reference TRBV5-6 and TRBJ1-2 gives the full variable domain: DAGVTQSPTHLIKTRGQQVTLRCSPKSGHDTVSWYQQALGQGPQFIFQYYEEEERQRGNFPDRFSGHQFPNYSSELNVNALLLGDSALYLCASSLQGPGYGYTFGSGTRLTVV.

J is TRBJ1-2 and V is TRBV5-4, with 10 bases identical to TRBD1. V was clipped by 4 bases and J by 2 bases; unmatched bases: 14. This CDR3 is built from 18 residues. The germline V gene encodes CDR1 SGHNT and CDR2 YYREEE (reference sequence). The CDR3: CASSGNAGQGVKNYGYTF. The CDR3 DNA reads TGTGCCAGCAGCGGTAATGCCGGACAGGGGGTAAAAAACTATGGCTACACCTTC.

The chain links TRBV10-3 to TRBJ2-5, with D perhaps matching TRBD2 (6 bases). The CDR3 runs to 16 residues. V was trimmed by 3 bases and J by 3 bases, leaving 17 bases between them. Germline V CDR1 and CDR2: ENHRY, SYGVKD. The CDR3 DNA reads TGTGCCATCAGTGACCCCCGGGGTAGCGGTAAAGAGACCCAGTACTTC. Protein sequence: CAISDPRGSGKETQYF.

This clone has just one count. The chain carries TRBV4-1 and TRBJ1-1, with D hard to call. Trimming removed 0 bases at V and 6 bases at J, with 14 bases between. From germline, CDR1 is MGHRA and CDR2 YSYEKL. The CDR3 totals 15 residues. In DNA form, the CDR3 reads TGCGCCAGCAGCCAAGATGTTAAGAGTAACGCTGAAGCTTTCTTT. This codes for CASSQDVKSNAEAFF.

The rearrangement links TRBV6-1 to TRBJ1-5; tentatively, D is TRBD1 (5 bases). V gave up 8 bases and J gave up 7 bases, with 9 bases separating them. The CDR3 has 11 residues. Per the germline V gene, CDR1 is MNHNS and CDR2 is SASEGT. The CDR3 nucleotides are TGTGCCAGCGCGGGGGTCCAGCCCCAGCATTTT. Protein product: CASAGVQPQHF.

This chain connects TRBV28 to TRBJ1-5; 11 bases line up with TRBD1. The junction had 8 bases not matched to a gene; V was cut back by 6 bases and J by 4 bases. CDR1 is MDHEN, CDR2 SYDVKM, per germline. This CDR3 has 16 residues. Here the CDR3 reads CASSDGDRGWNQPQHF. The CDR3 nucleotides read TGTGCCAGCAGCGACGGGGACAGGGGGTGGAATCAGCCCCAGCATTTT.

The CDR3 spells CASSSGTGYYEQYF. Here the CDR3 DNA reads TGCGCCAGCAGTTCCGGGACAGGATACTACGAGCAGTACTTC. The gene calls are TRBV5-1 and TRBJ2-7; 8 nucleotides match TRBD1. V shed 5 bases and J 3 bases; nucleotides not matched to a gene: 7. CDR3 length equals 14 residues. The germline gives CDR1 SGHRS, CDR2 YFSETQ.

The chain uses TRBV15 and TRBJ1-2; no firm D call. This CDR3 region has 13 residues. V lost 5 bases, J lost 2 bases, and 9 bases lay in between. CDR1 LNHNV and CDR2 YYDKDF come from the germline V gene (reference sequence). The CDR3 spells CATSGGLNYGYTF. The CDR3, as DNA: TGTGCCACCAGCGGAGGGCTCAACTATGGCTACACCTTC.

The V gene is TRBV19, the J gene TRBJ2-7; 8 bases agree with TRBD1. The J segment lost 10 bases and the V segment lost 4 bases, leaving 3 bases of the junction unmatched. CDR1 LNHDA and CDR2 SQIVND come from the germline V gene (reference sequence). The CDR3 has 11 amino acids. DNA for the CDR3: TGTGCCAGTAGTAAACAGGGGGAACAGTACTTC. Translating it yields CASSKQGEQYF.

V usage is TRBV5-1 and J usage is TRBJ2-7; the D is unclear. The CDR3 has 14 residues. V was cut by 5 bases and J by 5 bases, with 17 bases left in between. The germline gives CDR1 SGHRS, CDR2 YFSETQ. CDR3 amino acids: CASRVARTRHEQYF. In nucleotides, the CDR3 is TGCGCCAGCAGAGTGGCGCGAACGAGGCACGAGCAGTACTTC.